These 7 T cell receptor beta chains originate from one sample sequenced in a study of TIL therapy for anti-PD-1-resistant metastatic lung cancer (dated by TCRdb to the early 2020s). The time point label on this specimen signifies: pre-treatment sample, taken before nivolumab and TIL therapy. Using bias-controlled multiplex PCR with the immunoSEQ v3 hsTCRB kit, the TCR beta CDR3 regions were amplified from genomic DNA. What TCRdb holds here is the immuneACCESS table cut down to in-frame rearrangements. Part of the clones is not present; checked against another copy, under half of the missing clones reflect an unresolved V gene, and the others are unexplained. The sample includes around 33,000 clones, with 74% observed a single time. About 3% of the sample comes from the top ten. Source: blood, taken at baseline. These receptors all stem from a woman between 25 and 85 years old with non-small cell lung cancer.

V gene TRBV11-2 combines with J gene TRBJ2-1; 7 nucleotides agree with TRBD2. The V and J ends lost 4 bases and 7 bases, in that order; junction bases with no gene match: 13. The CDR3 is 16 residues long. CDR1 SGHAT and CDR2 FQNNGV come from the germline V gene. CDR3 protein: CASSSPGREIGNEQFF. CDR3 sequence (DNA): TGTGCCAGCAGCTCCCCAGGGCGGGAGATTGGTAATGAGCAGTTCTTC.

This chain joins TRBV7-2 and TRBJ1-1, with 7 positions matching TRBD1. Germline V lookup: CDR1 SGHTA, CDR2 FQGNSA. With V trimmed by 4 bases and J by 4 bases, 6 bases remained unmatched. The CDR3 has 14 residues. CDR3 nucleotides: TGTGCCAGCAGCTCGGACAGGACGCGCACTGAAGCTTTCTTT. It specifies CASSSDRTRTEAFF. The whole variable domain, remainder taken from reference TRBV7-2 and TRBJ1-1, is GAGVSQSPSNKVTEKGKDVELRCDPISGHTALYWYRQSLGQGLEFLIYFQGNSAPDKSGLPSDRFSAERTGGSVSTLTIQRTQQEDSAVYLCASSSDRTRTEAFFGQGTRLTVV.

This chain joins TRBV19 and TRBJ1-3, with unresolved D. V dropped 7 bases and J dropped 4 bases, with 11 bases sitting between them. Germline V lookup: CDR1 LNHDA, CDR2 SQIVND (reference sequence). This CDR3 region has 13 residues. CDR3 in amino acids: CASITTLGNTIYF. The CDR3 DNA reads as TGTGCCAGTATCACCACCCTGGGAAACACCATATATTTT.

The chain combines TRBV2 with TRBJ2-7, with TRBD2 matching 11 bases. Germline lookup yields CDR1 SNHLY and CDR2 FYNNEI. V dropped 8 bases and J dropped 7; count of bases not matched to a gene: 7. The CDR3 runs 13 residues. DNA of the CDR3: TGTGCCAGCGGATTGATAGCGGGAGGGGAGCAGTACTTC. This gives the protein CASGLIAGGEQYF.

The chain uses TRBV5-1 and TRBJ1-3, with D uncertain. In germline, CDR1 is SGHRS, CDR2 YFSETQ. The CDR3 covers 15 residues. Trimming shortened V by 1 base and J by 0 bases, and 8 bases separated the two germline ends. The CDR3 sequence is CASSLTPGSGNTIYF. The DNA for the CDR3 is TGCGCCAGCAGCTTGACTCCGGGCTCTGGAAACACCATATATTTT.

The chain has TRBV11-2 and TRBJ2-1, with 9 positions matching TRBD2. The CDR3 has 16 amino acids. V lost 1 base to trimming and J lost 6 bases; unmatched junction nucleotides: 7. Germline V lookup: CDR1 SGHAT, CDR2 FQNNGV. This CDR3 is CASSLVGGRGFNEQFF. The CDR3 nucleotides are TGTGCCAGCAGCTTAGTTGGCGGGAGGGGTTTCAATGAGCAGTTCTTC.

The J gene is TRBJ2-2, the V gene TRBV2; possibly TRBD2 for D (7 bases). Germline-derived CDR1 and CDR2 are SNHLY and FYNNEI. With 1 base removed from V and 9 bases from J, the gap between germline ends came to 12 bases. This CDR3 spans 14 amino acids. The CDR3 loop reads CASSEEGEGRELFF. Written as DNA, the CDR3 is TGTGCCAGCAGTGAAGAGGGGGAGGGACGGGAGCTGTTTTTT.